Following are 11 T cell receptor beta chains from one sample sequenced in a study of control samples from healthy donors and cancer patients. Clones were read by immunoSEQ multiplex PCR, and TCRdb kept only the in-frame ones, dropping some. This table holds about 110,000 clones, roughly 80% found once. Sequencing was done on a sample of blood. Receptors originate from a woman in her 50s in good health.

The chain couples TRBV7-9 to TRBJ2-3; the match to TRBD2 covers 8 bases. After removal of 4 bases from V and 3 bases from J, the junction contained 3 bases not matched to a gene. Germline V gene data show CDR1 as SEHNR and CDR2 as FQNEAQ (reference sequence). The CDR3 is 14 amino acids. The CDR3 protein is CASSSVAGTDTQYF. The CDR3 DNA is TGTGCCAGCAGCTCCGTAGCGGGAACAGATACGCAGTATTTT.

The chain has TRBV6-2 or TRBV6-3 and TRBJ2-7; TRBD2 matches at 10 bases. The J segment lost 4 bases and the V segment lost 5 bases, leaving 8 bases of the junction unmatched. From germline, CDR1 is MNHEY and CDR2 SVGEGT. The CDR3 is 15 residues long. The CDR3: CASSIGLAASYEQYF. CDR3 coding DNA: TGTGCCAGCAGTATTGGACTAGCGGCCTCTTACGAGCAGTACTTC.

The chain is built from TRBV5-1 and TRBJ1-1; D unclear. The CDR3 has 14 residues. Trimming removed 0 bases at V and 1 base at J, with 7 bases between. The germline V gene has CDR1 SGHRS and CDR2 YFSETQ. CDR3 sequence reads: CASSLAMGNTEAFF. The CDR3 DNA sequence: TGCGCCAGCAGCTTGGCCATGGGGAACACTGAAGCTTTCTTT.

This clone was seen once. V usage is TRBV15 and J usage is TRBJ1-6, with D possibly being TRBD1 (6 bases). CDR3 size: 17 residues. CDR1 is LNHNV and CDR2 is YYDKDF in the germline V gene (reference sequence). Trimming took 0 bases from V and 7 from J, leaving 16 bases between them. CDR3 in amino acids: CATSRDRQAAGNSPLHF. The CDR3 DNA reads as TGTGCCACCAGCAGAGACCGACAGGCAGCCGGCAATTCACCCCTCCACTTT.

The DNA of the CDR3 is TGTGCCAGCAGCGTGGGGGAGACCCAGTACTTC. Protein product: CASSVGETQYF. The gene calls are TRBV5-5 and TRBJ2-5, with no clear D. With 4 bases removed from V and 5 bases from J, the gap between germline ends came to 6 bases. The CDR3 contains 11 residues. From germline, CDR1 is SGHKS and CDR2 YYEKEE (reference sequence).

This sequence joins TRBV6-2 or TRBV6-3 and TRBJ1-1, with D possibly TRBD1 on 6 matching bases. Germline V CDR1 and CDR2: MNHEY, SVGEGT. The CDR3 extends over 17 amino acids. Trimming left V 2 bases short and J 1 base short, with 17 bases between. CDR3 protein: CASSYLPGVGENTEAFF. CDR3 sequence (DNA): TGTGCCAGCAGTTACCTTCCAGGGGTTGGGGAGAACACTGAAGCTTTCTTT.

The V call is TRBV29-1, the J call TRBJ1-2; weak D call: TRBD1 (5 bases). This CDR3 comprises 16 residues. The V gene lost 5 bases and the J gene lost 0 bases, with 19 bases spanning the gap. Germline CDR1 and CDR2: SQVTM and ANQGSEA. The CDR3 is CSVYGLGGAANYGYTF. As DNA, the CDR3 is TGCAGCGTTTACGGTTTAGGAGGGGCAGCTAACTATGGCTACACCTTC.

CDR3 residues: CASSLKDNEQFF. The DNA for the CDR3 is TGTGCCAGCAGTCTGAAGGACAATGAGCAGTTCTTC. V usage is TRBV27 and J usage is TRBJ2-1; D unresolved. The germline V gene has CDR1 MNHEY and CDR2 SMNVEV (reference sequence). The CDR3 runs 12 residues. V dropped 5 bases and J dropped 5 bases, with 7 bases sitting between them.

This chain joins TRBV30 and TRBJ1-6; maybe TRBD1 (6 bases). Germline loops: CDR1 GTSNPN, CDR2 SVGIG (reference sequence). The CDR3 is 13 residues long. Trimming took off 1 base at V and 10 bases at J, with 11 bases between the two ends. The chain's CDR3 is CAWSADRDSPLHF. CDR3 nucleotide sequence: TGTGCCTGGAGTGCGGACAGAGACTCACCCCTCCACTTT.

For this clone: Other DNA sequences in this specimen translate into the identical CDR3. The chain has TRBV28 and TRBJ1-6; the D gene is possibly TRBD1 (6 bases). The CDR3 is 14 residues long. Per the germline V gene, CDR1 is MDHEN and CDR2 is SYDVKM. V was shortened by 2 bases and J by 7 bases, with 9 bases between the two germline ends. CDR3 residues: CASSLAQGNSPLHF. The CDR3 coding sequence is TGTGCCAGCAGTTTAGCACAGGGAAATTCACCCCTCCACTTT.

J is TRBJ2-1 and V is TRBV15; perhaps TRBD2 as D (6 bases). V lost 3 bases to trimming and J lost 4 bases, with 22 bases between them. The CDR3 has 18 residues. Germline V gene lookup returns CDR1 LNHNV and CDR2 YYDKDF (reference sequence). The CDR3 nucleotides read TGTGCCACCAGCAGGGTGAGGTCAACTAACGGGAGTTACAATGAGCAGTTCTTC. Encoded protein: CATSRVRSTNGSYNEQFF.